This note documents a single T cell receptor beta chain sequence. In the original analysis: Sequence data from immunoSEQ were junction-only and lacked quality scores; consequently, filtering differed. TCRdb keeps only in-frame clones here, not all; method: immunoSEQ multiplex PCR. The V and J calls and clone size are taken from that table; D and trimming were inferred from the DNA. The sample lists under 550,000 clones, 90% to 96% occurring once. The data belong to a study of shared clonotypes between healthy human individuals. The clonotype was recovered from a woman in her 30s in good health. The sequenced sample consisted of naive CD4+ T cells sorted from blood. Specified subset: CD45RA+ positively selected.

The CDR3 DNA is TGTGCCAGCAGCAAGACAGAGAAAGCTTTCTTT. Translating gives CASSKTEKAFF. The chain employs TRBV7-9 and TRBJ1-1, with D tentatively TRBD1 (5 bases). Germline V gene data show CDR1 as SEHNR and CDR2 as FQNEAQ (reference sequence). V lost 5 bases to trimming and J lost 9 bases, with 10 bases between them. This CDR3 region has 11 residues.